This TCR beta chain was found in a study of cytomegalovirus exposure and HLA in healthy donors. Study-wide findings and caveats: Some V segments (TRBV6-2 and TRBV6-3 among them) were excluded as indistinguishable. There were a few CMV-associated chains whose specificity for CMV antigens was confirmed in vitro.

From germline, CDR1 is LNHDA and CDR2 SQIVND (reference sequence). CDR3 size: 15 residues. V trimming: 3 bases; J trimming: 5 bases; junction bases outside the gene matches: 3. There are a few counts of this clone. Its antigen is as yet unknown. The PCR employed 60 Vbeta primers together with 13 Jbeta primers. Libraries were prepared by immunoSEQ multiplex PCR; TCRdb keeps only in-frame clonotypes and omits some of them. The table lists about 130,000 clones, approximately 61% of them singletons, with around 1.6% in the top ten. This TCR was sampled from a human donor in good health. The genes are TRBV19 and TRBJ1-5; 11 bases agree with TRBD1. The sample comprised PBMCs. The CDR3 here is CASSITGQGDQPQHF. DNA of the CDR3: TGTGCCAGTAGTATTACGGGACAGGGGGATCAGCCCCAGCATTTT.